A single sample gave rise to the 27 T cell receptor beta chains below, sequenced in a study of cytomegalovirus exposure and HLA in healthy donors (dated by TCRdb to the late 2010s). Library method: the immunoSEQ multiplex PCR assay. The multiplex PCR relied on a mix of 60 forward primers for TCR Vbeta segments and 13 reverse primers for TCR Jbeta segments. TCRdb limited this immuneACCESS table to in-frame rearrangements with V and J called. A share of clones is missing; checked studies link under half to unresolved V genes, and the rest is unexplained. This sample is represented by around 50,000 clones; roughly 83% of them were singletons. The ten largest clones add up to about 4.3% of the sample. Sequenced material: PBMCs. The receptor set was obtained from a man aged 25-45 years in good health and CMV-seronegative.

V is TRBV4-3 and J is TRBJ2-1, with 16 bases that match TRBD2. The germline V gene encodes CDR1 LGHNA and CDR2 YSLEER. The ends lost 3 bases at V and 7 bases at J; junction bases unmatched: 9. The CDR3 has 18 residues. The CDR3 is CASSHHSGLAGGRNEQFF. The CDR3 DNA sequence: TGCGCCAGCAGCCACCATTCGGGACTAGCGGGGGGGAGAAATGAGCAGTTCTTC.

The chain uses TRBV28 and TRBJ2-1, with TRBD2 matching 10 bases. The V gene's germline CDR1 is MDHEN and CDR2 SYDVKM. J was trimmed by 9 bases and V by 3 bases; bases with no gene match: 8. This CDR3 comprises 15 residues. The CDR3 nucleotides read TGTGCCAGCAGTTTCCTACTAAGCGGGAGGGCTGAGCAGTTCTTC. Its protein is CASSFLLSGRAEQFF. The full variable domain, its missing parts supplied by reference TRBV28 and TRBJ2-1, is DVKVTQSSRYLVKRTGEKVFLECVQDMDHENMFWYRQDPGLGLRLIYFSYDVKMKEKGDIPEGYSVSREKKERFSLILESASTNQTSMYLCASSFLLSGRAEQFFGPGTRLTVL.

This chain links TRBV13 with TRBJ2-1; 8 nucleotides align to TRBD2. CDR1 and CDR2 (germline): PRHDT, FYEKMQ (reference sequence). The ends lost 3 bases at V and 7 bases at J; junction bases unmatched: 8. CDR3 length: 15 amino acids. The CDR3 sequence: CASSFRRGERNEQFF. The CDR3 nucleotides are TGTGCCAGCAGCTTTAGGCGGGGGGAGAGAAATGAGCAGTTCTTC.

The CDR3, as DNA: TGTGCCAGCAGCTTGGGGGCCGCTGAAGCTTTCTTT. Translating gives CASSLGAAEAFF. This chain links TRBV11-2 with TRBJ1-1, with D perhaps matching TRBD1 (6 bases). The germline V gene encodes CDR1 SGHAT and CDR2 FQNNGV. Trimming cost V 3 bases and J 6 bases, with 8 bases left between them. This CDR3 has 12 residues.

V gene TRBV5-6 combines with J gene TRBJ1-2; the match to TRBD1 covers 7 bases. CDR3 length equals 15 residues. Per germline, CDR1 SGHDT and CDR2 YYEEEE. V lost 0 bases, J lost 4 bases, and 6 bases stayed unmatched. The CDR3 spells CASSLGQGRGYGYTF. DNA for the CDR3: TGTGCCAGCAGCTTGGGACAGGGAAGGGGCTATGGCTACACCTTC.

As concerns this clone: Other DNA sequences from this sample encode an identical CDR3 as well. The V gene is TRBV19, the J gene TRBJ1-5; 9 bases are a match to TRBD1. Germline CDR1 and CDR2: LNHDA and SQIVND (reference sequence). The CDR3 spans 15 residues. The V gene end was trimmed by 6 bases and the J gene end by 0 bases; junction bases not matched to a gene: 3. CDR3 amino acids: CASSRDRASNQPQHF. In nucleotides, the CDR3 is TGTGCCAGTAGCCGGGACAGGGCTAGCAATCAGCCCCAGCATTTT.

This clone was observed a handful of times. The CDR3 DNA follows: TGTGCCAGCAGTCGACAGGTATCCACTGAAGCTTTCTTT. Protein: CASSRQVSTEAFF. The rearrangement uses TRBV6-5 and TRBJ1-1; D is possibly TRBD1 (6 bases). V was pared by 5 bases and J by 4 bases, with 11 bases between. There are 13 residues in the CDR3. Germline V gene data show CDR1 as MNHEY and CDR2 as SVGAGI.

The chain uses TRBV15 and TRBJ1-4; D is possibly TRBD1 (6 bases). The CDR3 is 18 amino acids. Germline V gene sequence: CDR1 LNHNV, CDR2 YYDKDF (reference sequence). Trimming took 0 bases from V and 1 from J, leaving 15 bases between them. CDR3 sequence: CATSRDLGGSGTNEKLFF. Written as DNA, the CDR3 is TGTGCCACCAGCAGAGATCTTGGGGGCAGCGGAACTAATGAAAAACTGTTTTTT.

The chain has TRBV30 and TRBJ1-1; 8 nucleotides line up with TRBD1. The germline CDR1 and CDR2 sequences are GTSNPN and SVGIG (reference sequence). Unmatched junction bases numbered 1, after V lost 2 bases and J lost 5 bases. This CDR3 is 12 amino acids long. CDR3 DNA: TGTGCCTGGAGTCGGACAGGGACTGAAGCTTTCTTT. Protein: CAWSRTGTEAFF. The full variable domain, its missing parts supplied by reference TRBV30 and TRBJ1-1, is SQTIHQWPATLVQPVGSPLSLECTVEGTSNPNLYWYRQAAGRGLQLLFYSVGIGQISSEVPQNLSASRPQDRQFILSSKKLLLSDSGFYLCAWSRTGTEAFFGQGTRLTVV.

V and J are TRBV4-1 and TRBJ2-1, with TRBD2 as a possible D gene (6 bases). The germline V gene encodes CDR1 MGHRA and CDR2 YSYEKL. This CDR3 region has 18 residues. Trimming removed 3 bases from V and 4 bases from J, with 22 bases in between. Here the CDR3 reads CASSQMEGRSKLYNEQFF. The DNA for the CDR3 is TGCGCCAGCAGCCAGATGGAGGGTCGTTCGAAACTGTACAATGAGCAGTTCTTC.

The J gene is TRBJ2-7, the V gene TRBV6-1; maybe TRBD1 (6 bases). The CDR3 runs 13 residues. V lost 6 bases and J lost 6, with 15 bases in between. Germline lookup yields CDR1 MNHNS and CDR2 SASEGT. CDR3 DNA: TGTGCCAGCAGGGGCGCAGGGGATAGCGAGCAGTACTTC. The encoded protein is CASRGAGDSEQYF.

The CDR3 region is CATGLGGTDTQYF. The CDR3 DNA is TGTGCCACGGGACTAGGGGGCACAGATACGCAGTATTTT. This chain joins TRBV10-3 and TRBJ2-3, with TRBD2 matching 8 bases. Germline V gene lookup returns CDR1 ENHRY and CDR2 SYGVKD. This CDR3 spans 13 amino acids. Trimming took 10 bases from V and 1 from J; bases not matched to a gene: 4.

This chain links TRBV5-4 with TRBJ2-1; 8 positions agree with TRBD1. Per germline, CDR1 SGHNT and CDR2 YYREEE (reference sequence). The CDR3 is 17 amino acids. V lost 2 bases to trimming and J lost 5 bases; unmatched junction nucleotides: 12. CDR3 amino acids: CASSFPLTGDFHNEQFF. CDR3 sequence (DNA): TGTGCCAGCAGCTTCCCTTTGACAGGGGATTTTCACAATGAGCAGTTCTTC.

This chain uses TRBV7-2 with TRBJ1-2, with TRBD1 matching 7 bases. CDR3 length: 14 residues. V lost 1 base, J lost 7 bases, and 6 bases stayed unmatched. Germline V gives CDR1 SGHTA, CDR2 FQGNSA. The DNA of the CDR3 is TGTGCCAGCAGCTTAGAGGGGGCGGGCCCTGGCTACACCTTC. Translation gives CASSLEGAGPGYTF.

This clone occurred once. The V gene is TRBV25-1, the J gene TRBJ1-1; 11 bases line up with TRBD1. V gave up 5 bases and J gave up 4 bases; unmatched junction bases: 6. The CDR3 has 15 residues. In germline, CDR1 is MGHDK, CDR2 SYGVNS. CDR3 DNA: TGTGCCAGCAGTCCCTGGGGACAGGGGGGCACTGAAGCTTTCTTT. Protein product: CASSPWGQGGTEAFF.

The chain has TRBV11-2 and TRBJ1-5; D gene ambiguous. Trimming left V 1 base short and J 6 bases short, with 13 bases between. The CDR3 runs 15 residues. The germline V gene has CDR1 SGHAT and CDR2 FQNNGV. CDR3 bases: TGTGCCAGCAGCTTAGGGGCAGGTGGGAGTCAGCCCCAGCATTTT. It is translated as CASSLGAGGSQPQHF.

The gene calls are TRBV6-1 and TRBJ2-2; D not resolved. The CDR3 has 15 residues. The V gene lost 4 bases and the J gene lost 4 bases, with 13 bases spanning the gap. CDR1 is MNHNS and CDR2 is SASEGT in the germline V gene. CDR3 sequence: CASSVNPTGTGELFF. The CDR3 DNA sequence: TGTGCCAGCAGTGTGAACCCGACGGGCACCGGGGAGCTGTTTTTT.

The rearrangement links TRBV25-1 to TRBJ2-1, with 8 bases that match TRBD2. V was pared by 8 bases and J by 0 bases, with 6 bases of the junction left unmatched. Germline V lookup: CDR1 MGHDK, CDR2 SYGVNS. CDR3 length: 15 amino acids. CDR3 protein: CASSLAGSSYNEQFF. CDR3 nucleotide sequence: TGTGCCAGCTCCTTAGCGGGGAGCTCCTACAATGAGCAGTTCTTC.

V is TRBV4-2 and J is TRBJ2-5; 11 bases fit TRBD2. The DNA end is more similar to TRBJ2-7, so the J call may be wrong. The CDR3 length is 16 residues. Germline V gene sequence: CDR1 LGHNA, CDR2 YNFKEQ. The CDR3 DNA reads as TGTGCCAGCAGCCAAGACGACACTAGCGGGGGTTACGAGCAGTACTTC. Translation gives CASSQDDTSGGYEQYF.

Note on this clone: One end of the junction does not line up with germline, which may come from a read error. Other DNA sequences in the sample encode the same CDR3. V is TRBV6-6 and J is TRBJ1-3; D not resolved. Germline lookup yields CDR1 MNHNY and CDR2 SVGAGI (reference sequence). The CDR3 contains 13 residues. DNA for the CDR3: TGCGCCAGCAGTTACGGGGAGGAAAACACCATATATTTT. It codes for CASSYGEENTIYF.

V is TRBV5-6 and J is TRBJ2-7; D is ambiguous. The V end was cut by 6 bases, the J end by 5 bases, with 15 bases between. The CDR3 contains 13 residues. The germline CDR1 and CDR2 sequences are SGHDT and YYEEEE. CDR3 nucleotide sequence: TGTGCCAGCACCGGGTCGCCCCCCGACGAGCAGTACTTC. Translation gives CASTGSPPDEQYF.

The chain has TRBV5-3 and TRBJ2-5; 14 positions match TRBD2. TRBV5-3 is classed as an ORF, of uncertain function. The CDR3 covers 16 residues. Trimming cost V 5 bases and J 4 bases; bases outside gene matches: 7. CDR3 nucleotide sequence: TGTGCCAGAAGTCTACGGACTAGCGGGAGGAGAGAGACCCAGTACTTC. This codes for CARSLRTSGRRETQYF.

This clone occurred a few times. V usage is TRBV6-5 and J usage is TRBJ1-6; 7 bases line up with TRBD1. Trimming cost V 2 bases and J 4 bases; bases outside gene matches: 2. Germline CDR1 is MNHEY and CDR2 is SVGAGI. There are 15 residues in the CDR3. This CDR3 is CASSYGGQYNSPLHF. CDR3 DNA: TGTGCCAGCAGTTACGGGGGACAGTATAATTCACCCCTCCACTTT.

The chain has TRBV19 and TRBJ2-3; D is possibly TRBD2 (6 bases). The V gene's germline CDR1 is LNHDA and CDR2 SQIVND (reference sequence). The V end lost 11 bases, the J end lost 4 bases, and 10 bases lay between the germline ends. This CDR3 spans 11 amino acids. DNA of the CDR3: TGTGCCCCTGGGGAGGCAGATACGCAGTATTTT. Amino acid sequence: CAPGEADTQYF.

The gene calls are TRBV28 and TRBJ2-2, with D unclear. The CDR3 has 12 residues. Germline-derived CDR1 and CDR2 are MDHEN and SYDVKM. V lost 11 bases to trimming and J lost 0 bases, with 7 bases between them. CDR3 amino acids: CAAPANTGELFF. The CDR3 DNA sequence: TGTGCCGCCCCAGCGAACACCGGGGAGCTGTTTTTT.

This sequence joins TRBV7-2 and TRBJ2-5; 10 positions match TRBD2. Germline CDR1 is SGHTA and CDR2 is FQGNSA. V gave up 6 bases and J gave up 1 base; unmatched junction bases: 5. The CDR3 has 15 residues. The DNA of the CDR3 is TGTGCCAGCAGACCACTAGCGGGAACCCAAGAGACCCAGTACTTC. This translates into CASRPLAGTQETQYF.

In this sample, this clone turned up once. The chain joins TRBV7-9 to TRBJ1-1, with TRBD1 matching over 8 bases. The J segment lost 8 bases and the V segment lost 2 bases, leaving 10 bases of the junction unmatched. Germline loops: CDR1 SEHNR, CDR2 FQNEAQ (reference sequence). The length of the CDR3 is 15 residues. The chain's CDR3 is CASSLRGTGRIEAFF. DNA for the CDR3: TGTGCCAGCAGCTTAAGGGGGACAGGCCGGATCGAAGCTTTCTTT.